This TCR beta chain was recorded in a study of technical replicates of blood from a few donors. TCRdb keeps only in-frame clones here, not all; method: immunoSEQ multiplex PCR. The sample carries over 60,000 clones, approximately 93% recorded once. The CDR3 loop spans 17 amino acids. V lost 3 bases to trimming and J lost 4 bases, with 19 bases between them. Germline V gene sequence: CDR1 MDHEN, CDR2 SYDVKM. Specimen: T cells isolated from PBMCs. The genes are TRBV28 and TRBJ2-1; D gene uncertain. This TCR was recovered from a human donor in good health. The CDR3 bases are TGTGCCAGCAGTTTCAGGCAGGCCGGCAGGTTTTACAATGAGCAGTTCTTC. Residues: CASSFRQAGRFYNEQFF.